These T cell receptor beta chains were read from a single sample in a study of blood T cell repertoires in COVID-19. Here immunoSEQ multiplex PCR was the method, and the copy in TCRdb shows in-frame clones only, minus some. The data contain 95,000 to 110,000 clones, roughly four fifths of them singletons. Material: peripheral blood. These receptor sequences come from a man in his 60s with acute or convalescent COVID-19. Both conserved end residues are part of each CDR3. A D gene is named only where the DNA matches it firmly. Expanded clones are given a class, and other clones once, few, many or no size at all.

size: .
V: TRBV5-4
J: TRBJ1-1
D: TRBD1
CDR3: CASSSPGGEAFF
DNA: TGTGCCAGCAGCTCCCCAGGGGGGGAAGCTTTCTTT

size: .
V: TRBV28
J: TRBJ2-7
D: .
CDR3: CASSFTTGSLTYEQYF
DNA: TGTGCCAGCAGTTTCACGACAGGCTCCCTAACCTACGAGCAGTACTTC

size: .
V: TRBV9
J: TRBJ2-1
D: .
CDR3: CASSVAQGGPQDNEQFF
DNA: TGTGCCAGCAGCGTAGCTCAGGGGGGTCCTCAGGACAATGAGCAGTTCTTC

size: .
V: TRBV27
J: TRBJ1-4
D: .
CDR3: CASSLTGLANEKLFF
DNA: TGTGCCAGCAGCCTCACAGGGTTGGCTAATGAAAAACTGTTTTTT

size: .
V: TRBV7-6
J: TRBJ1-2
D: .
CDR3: CASSLGQGRAYGYTF
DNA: TGTGCCAGCAGCTTAGGGCAGGGCCGGGCCTATGGCTACACCTTC

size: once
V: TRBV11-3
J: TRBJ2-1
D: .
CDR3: CASSLSVEEQFF
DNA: TGTGCCAGCAGCCTTAGCGTCGAAGAGCAGTTCTTC

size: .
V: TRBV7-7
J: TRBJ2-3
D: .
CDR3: CASSPLGGAASTDTQYF
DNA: TGTGCTAGCAGCCCCCTGGGGGGGGCCGCTAGCACAGATACGCAGTATTTT

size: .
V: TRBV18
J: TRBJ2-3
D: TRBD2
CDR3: CASSLAGTSGTDTQYF
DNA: TGTGCCAGCTCATTAGCAGGGACTAGCGGCACAGATACGCAGTATTTT

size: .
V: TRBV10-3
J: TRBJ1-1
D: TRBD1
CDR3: CAISDLKGTGGMNTEAFF
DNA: TGTGCCATCAGTGATCTAAAGGGGACAGGGGGTATGAACACTGAAGCTTTCTTT

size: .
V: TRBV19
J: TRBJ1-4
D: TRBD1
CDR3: CASSPITGGGSKLFF
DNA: TGTGCCAGTAGTCCGATAACAGGGGGCGGTTCAAAACTGTTTTTT

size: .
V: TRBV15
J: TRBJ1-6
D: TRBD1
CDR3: CATSRGQGHSPLHF
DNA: TGTGCCACCAGCAGAGGACAGGGGCATTCACCCCTCCACTTT

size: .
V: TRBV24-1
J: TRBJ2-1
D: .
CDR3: CATSAAGTAAYNEQFF
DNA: TGTGCCACCAGTGCGGCCGGGACTGCGGCCTACAATGAGCAGTTCTTC

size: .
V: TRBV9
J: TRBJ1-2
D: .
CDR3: CASSARGGQDYGYTF
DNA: TGTGCCAGCAGCGCCCGGGGGGGGCAGGACTATGGCTACACCTTC

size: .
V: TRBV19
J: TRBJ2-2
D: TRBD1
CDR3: CASSTGQGNTGELFF
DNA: TGTGCCAGTAGTACGGGACAGGGAAACACCGGGGAGCTGTTTTTT

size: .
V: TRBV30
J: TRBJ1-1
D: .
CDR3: CAWIGKDLAGAKHEAFF
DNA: TGTGCCTGGATCGGAAAGGATCTGGCAGGGGCCAAACATGAAGCTTTCTTT

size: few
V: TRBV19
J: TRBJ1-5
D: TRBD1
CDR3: CATRTGKDSNQPQHF
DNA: TGTGCCACCCGGACAGGGAAAGATAGCAATCAGCCCCAGCATTTT

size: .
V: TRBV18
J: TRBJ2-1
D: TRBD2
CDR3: CASSPFETSVHGGYNEQFF
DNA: TGTGCCAGCTCACCCTTCGAGACTAGCGTCCATGGGGGCTACAATGAGCAGTTCTTC

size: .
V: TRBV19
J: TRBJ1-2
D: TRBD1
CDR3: CASSTGQVYGYTF
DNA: TGTGCCAGTAGTACGGGACAGGTCTATGGCTACACCTTC

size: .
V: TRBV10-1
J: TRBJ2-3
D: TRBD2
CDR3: CASSELGGAPDTQYF
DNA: TGCGCCAGCAGTGAGCTCGGGGGGGCCCCTGATACGCAGTATTTT

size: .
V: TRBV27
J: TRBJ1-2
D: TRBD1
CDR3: CASSLWGRTGNYGYTF
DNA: TGTGCCAGCAGTTTATGGGGCCGGACAGGGAACTATGGCTACACCTTC

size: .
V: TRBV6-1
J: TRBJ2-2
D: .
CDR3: CASSEGARGTTGELFF
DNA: TGTGCCAGCAGTGAAGGGGCCAGGGGTACCACCGGGGAGCTGTTTTTT

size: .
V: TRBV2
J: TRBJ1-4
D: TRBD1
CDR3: CASSGDSHNEKLFF
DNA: TGTGCCAGCAGCGGGGACAGCCACAATGAAAAACTGTTTTTT

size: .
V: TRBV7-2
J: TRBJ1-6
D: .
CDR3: CASNQAGRHSPLHF
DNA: TGTGCCAGCAACCAGGCAGGAAGACATTCACCCCTCCACTTT

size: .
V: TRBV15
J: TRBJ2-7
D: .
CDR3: CATSTKGAYEQYF
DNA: TGTGCCACCAGCACGAAAGGAGCCTACGAGCAGTACTTC

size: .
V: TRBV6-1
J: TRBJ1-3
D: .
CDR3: CASSEGRTASGNTIYF
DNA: TGTGCCAGCAGTGAAGGGCGGACAGCCTCTGGAAACACCATATATTTT

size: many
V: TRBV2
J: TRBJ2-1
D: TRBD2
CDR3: CASSEFRTSGTYNEQFF
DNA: TGTGCCAGCAGTGAATTCAGGACTAGCGGGACCTACAATGAGCAGTTCTTC

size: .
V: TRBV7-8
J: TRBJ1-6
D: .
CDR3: CASSLALAPSPLHF
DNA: TGTGCCAGCAGCTTAGCTTTAGCCCCCTCACCCCTCCACTTT

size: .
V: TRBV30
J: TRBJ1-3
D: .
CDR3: CAWSVGSGGPGNTIYF
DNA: TGTGCCTGGAGTGTAGGGTCCGGGGGGCCTGGAAACACCATATATTTT

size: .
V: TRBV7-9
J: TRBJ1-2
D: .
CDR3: CASSLGQGYGYTF
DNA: TGTGCCAGCAGCTTGGGCCAAGGTTATGGCTACACCTTC

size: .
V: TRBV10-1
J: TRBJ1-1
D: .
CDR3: CASSGGKGFQTEAFF
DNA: TGCGCCAGCAGTGGAGGGAAAGGGTTTCAGACTGAAGCTTTCTTT

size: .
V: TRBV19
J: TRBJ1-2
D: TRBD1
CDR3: CASSPGTARSGYTF
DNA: TGTGCCAGTAGCCCCGGGACAGCGAGGAGTGGCTACACCTTC

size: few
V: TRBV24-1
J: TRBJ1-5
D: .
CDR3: CATSETTSTGSGNQPQHF
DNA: TGTGCCACCAGCGAGACTACGTCGACAGGCTCGGGTAATCAGCCCCAGCATTTT

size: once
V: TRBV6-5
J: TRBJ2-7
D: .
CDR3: CATSRGYSWDYEQYF
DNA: TGTGCCACAAGCAGGGGTTACAGCTGGGACTACGAGCAGTACTTC

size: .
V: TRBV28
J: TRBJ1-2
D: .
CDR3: CASSSGGRPDGYTF
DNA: TGTGCCAGCAGTTCGGGGGGCAGGCCGGATGGCTACACCTTC

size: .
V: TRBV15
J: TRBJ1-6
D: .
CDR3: CATSRDRGSPTTSYNSPLHF
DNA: TGTGCCACCAGCAGAGATCGCGGGAGTCCCACCACCTCCTATAATTCACCCCTCCACTTT

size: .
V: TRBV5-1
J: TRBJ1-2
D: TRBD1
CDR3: CASSFEQGAGANYGYTF
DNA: TGCGCCAGCAGCTTTGAACAGGGGGCCGGAGCTAACTATGGCTACACCTTC

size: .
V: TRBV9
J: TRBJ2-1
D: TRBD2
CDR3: CASSQTSHEQFF
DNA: TGTGCCAGCAGCCAGACTAGCCATGAGCAGTTCTTC

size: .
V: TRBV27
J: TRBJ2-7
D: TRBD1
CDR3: CASSPTGRHEQYF
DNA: TGTGCCAGCAGCCCGACAGGGCGGCACGAGCAGTACTTC

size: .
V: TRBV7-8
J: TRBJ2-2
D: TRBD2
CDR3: CASSPRTSGSTTGELFF
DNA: TGTGCCAGCAGCCCACGGACTAGCGGGAGTACCACCGGGGAGCTGTTTTTT

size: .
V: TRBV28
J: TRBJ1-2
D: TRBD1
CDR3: CASSPGQGRSMDGYTF
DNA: TGTGCCAGCAGTCCAGGACAGGGGAGATCTATGGATGGCTACACCTTC

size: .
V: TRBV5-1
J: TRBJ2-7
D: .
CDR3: CASSLALTYEQYF
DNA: TGCGCCAGCAGCTTGGCGCTCACATACGAGCAGTACTTC

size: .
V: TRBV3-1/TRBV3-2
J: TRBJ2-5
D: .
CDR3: CASSPGQPQETQYF
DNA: TGTGCCAGCAGCCCGGGTCAGCCACAAGAGACCCAGTACTTC

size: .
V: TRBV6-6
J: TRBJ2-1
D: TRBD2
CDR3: CASSPSGLAGAGNEQFF
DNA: TGTGCCAGCAGTCCCTCGGGACTAGCGGGAGCGGGTAATGAGCAGTTCTTC

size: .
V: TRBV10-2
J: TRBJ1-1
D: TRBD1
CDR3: CASRTGDTEAFF
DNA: TGCGCCAGCAGAACAGGGGACACTGAAGCTTTCTTT

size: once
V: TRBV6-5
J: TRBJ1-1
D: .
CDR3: CASSYSLRLNTEAFF
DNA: TGTGCCAGCAGTTACTCGCTCAGACTCAACACTGAAGCTTTCTTT

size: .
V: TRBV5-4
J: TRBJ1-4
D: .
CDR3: CASSSIYNEKLFF
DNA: TGTGCCAGCAGCTCTATATATAATGAAAAACTGTTTTTT

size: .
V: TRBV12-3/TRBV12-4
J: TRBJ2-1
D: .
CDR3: CASSYRVNEQFF
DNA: TGTGCCAGCAGCTACAGGGTTAATGAGCAGTTCTTC

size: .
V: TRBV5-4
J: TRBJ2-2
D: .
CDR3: CASSQEEILTGELFF
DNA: TGTGCCAGCAGCCAGGAGGAAATTCTGACCGGGGAGCTGTTTTTT

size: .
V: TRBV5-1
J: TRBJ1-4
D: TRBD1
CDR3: CASSLEPTGGSEKLFF
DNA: TGCGCCAGCAGCTTGGAACCGACAGGGGGGAGTGAAAAACTGTTTTTT

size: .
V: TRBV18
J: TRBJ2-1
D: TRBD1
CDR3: CASSVDRGYNEQFF
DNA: TGTGCCAGCTCAGTGGACAGGGGCTACAATGAGCAGTTCTTC

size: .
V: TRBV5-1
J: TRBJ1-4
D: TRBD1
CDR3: CASSSTGQGFEKLFF
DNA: TGCGCCAGCAGCTCTACGGGACAGGGGTTTGAAAAACTGTTTTTT

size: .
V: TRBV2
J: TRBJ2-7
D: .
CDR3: CASSGQVSYEQYF
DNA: TGTGCCAGCAGTGGACAGGTATCCTACGAGCAGTACTTC

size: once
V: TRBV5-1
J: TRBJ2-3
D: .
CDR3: CASRATDTQYF
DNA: TGCGCCAGCAGGGCCACAGATACGCAGTATTTT

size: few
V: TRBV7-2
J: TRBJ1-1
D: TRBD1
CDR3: CASSVGQGAGNTEAFF
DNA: TGTGCCAGCAGCGTCGGACAGGGGGCCGGGAACACTGAAGCTTTCTTT